The 9 T cell receptor beta chains reported below all come from one sample, sequenced in a study of blood T cell repertoires in COVID-19. Clones were sequenced by immunoSEQ multiplex PCR, and TCRdb holds only the in-frame ones, with some missing. Here the sample spans approximately 250,000 clones, just under 85% being singletons. The sequencing sample was made of peripheral blood. These receptors were obtained from a man between 50 and 59 years old with acute or convalescent COVID-19.

This clone occurred a few times. V is TRBV11-2 and J is TRBJ2-7, with 10 bases identical to TRBD1. This CDR3 region has 14 residues. Germline CDR1 and CDR2: SGHAT and FQNNGV. Trimming took 5 bases from V and 6 from J; bases not matched to a gene: 7. CDR3 in DNA: TGTGCCAGCAGCACCGACAGGGGGCTTCTCGAGCAGTACTTC. Translation gives CASSTDRGLLEQYF.

The chain carries TRBV9 and TRBJ2-4; weak D call: TRBD2 (6 bases). V dropped 4 bases and J dropped 8 bases, with 10 bases sitting between them. There are 12 residues in the CDR3. Germline V gene lookup returns CDR1 SGDLS and CDR2 YYNGEE. The DNA of the CDR3 is TGTGCCAGCAGCACCGGGACTGACATTCAGTACTTC. It translates to CASSTGTDIQYF.

The chain employs TRBV27 and TRBJ2-3; the match to TRBD1 covers 12 bases. This CDR3 spans 16 amino acids. Germline CDR1 is MNHEY and CDR2 is SMNVEV (reference sequence). Trimming cost V 2 bases and J 4 bases; bases outside gene matches: 4. The CDR3 coding sequence is TGTGCCAGCAGTTTAGAGGGACAGGGGGCCTCAGATACGCAGTATTTT. Translated, it gives CASSLEGQGASDTQYF.

The chain has TRBV10-3 and TRBJ1-2; D unresolved. There are 13 residues in the CDR3. The V and J ends lost 5 bases and 1 base respectively, with 8 bases between them. In germline, CDR1 is ENHRY, CDR2 SYGVKD. CDR3 region: CAISTRGNYGYTF. The CDR3 coding sequence is TGTGCCATCAGTACGCGGGGTAACTATGGCTACACCTTC.

The gene calls are TRBV24-1 and TRBJ1-2; D unclear. Germline loops: CDR1 KGHDR, CDR2 SFDVKD. CDR3 length: 13 amino acids. Trimming shortened V by 6 bases and J by 0 bases, and 7 bases separated the two germline ends. The CDR3 region has the DNA TGTGCCACCAGTAGAGGAGCTAACTATGGCTACACCTTC. Translation gives CATSRGANYGYTF.

This clone has just a few counts. The rearrangement joins TRBV28 to TRBJ1-4, with no clear D. The CDR3 contains 14 residues. Germline-derived CDR1 and CDR2 are MDHEN and SYDVKM. V lost 1 base and J 4 bases, leaving 7 bases between the germline ends. In nucleotides, the CDR3 is TGTGCCAGCAGTTTATTCCTTTTTAATGAAAAACTGTTTTTT. It specifies CASSLFLFNEKLFF.

The chain couples TRBV27 to TRBJ2-1; the match to TRBD1 covers 9 bases. The CDR3 has 14 residues. J was trimmed by 4 bases and V by 5 bases; bases with no gene match: 3. Germline CDR1 reads MNHEY; CDR2 reads SMNVEV (reference sequence). CDR3 sequence (DNA): TGTGCCAGCAGTCTTGGGACAGGGTACAATGAGCAGTTCTTC. It encodes CASSLGTGYNEQFF.

This chain uses TRBV19 with TRBJ1-6, with D perhaps TRBD1 (5 bases). This CDR3 has 14 amino acids. CDR1 and CDR2 (germline): LNHDA, SQIVND (reference sequence). The V and J ends lost 3 bases and 13 bases respectively, with 16 bases between them. CDR3 sequence: CASSIRAESYPLHF. For the CDR3, the DNA is TGTGCCAGTAGTATCAGGGCGGAGTCCTATCCCCTCCACTTT. The entire variable domain, with the rest obtained from reference TRBV19 and TRBJ1-6, is as follows: DGGITQSPKYLFRKEGQNVTLSCEQNLNHDAMYWYRQDPGQGLRLIYYSQIVNDFQKGDIAEGYSVSREKKESFPLTVTSAQKNPTAFYLCASSIRAESYPLHFGNGTRLTVT.

The rearrangement uses TRBV6-5 and TRBJ1-4; D is unresolved. Trimming stripped 2 bases from V and 2 bases from J, with 12 bases between. The CDR3 loop spans 16 amino acids. Germline assignment: CDR1 MNHEY and CDR2 SVGAGI. The CDR3 region has the DNA TGTGCCAGCAGTTACAATTTCCCGGGGACTAATGAAAAACTGTTTTTT. This sequence encodes CASSYNFPGTNEKLFF.